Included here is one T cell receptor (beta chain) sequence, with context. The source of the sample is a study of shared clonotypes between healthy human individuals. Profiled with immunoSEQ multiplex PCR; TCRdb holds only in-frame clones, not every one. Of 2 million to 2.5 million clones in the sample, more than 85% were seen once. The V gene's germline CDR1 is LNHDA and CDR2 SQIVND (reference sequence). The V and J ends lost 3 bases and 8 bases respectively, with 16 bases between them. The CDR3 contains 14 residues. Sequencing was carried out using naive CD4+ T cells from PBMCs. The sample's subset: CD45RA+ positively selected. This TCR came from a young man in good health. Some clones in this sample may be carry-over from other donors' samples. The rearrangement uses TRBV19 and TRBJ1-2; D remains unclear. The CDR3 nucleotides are TGTGCCAGTAGTATCGGAAGGGAAAGCGGGGGCTACACCTTC. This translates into CASSIGRESGGYTF. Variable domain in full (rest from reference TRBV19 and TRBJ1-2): DGGITQSPKYLFRKEGQNVTLSCEQNLNHDAMYWYRQDPGQGLRLIYYSQIVNDFQKGDIAEGYSVSREKKESFPLTVTSAQKNPTAFYLCASSIGRESGGYTFGSGTRLTVV.